The 13 T cell receptor beta chains below all came from one sample that was sequenced in a study of T cells expressing NK-cell markers. TCRdb reprocessed the 5' RACE reads, keeping one entry per CDR3 protein, no DNA. This listing includes 400,000 or so distinct CDR3 sequences. The specimen sequenced was blood T cells: a sorted CD56 or NKG2C T cell subset, CD4+ or CD8+ T cells, or bulk PBMC T cells (not recorded which). The source of these receptors is a woman aged 50 to 65 in good health.

The chain combines TRBV5-1 with TRBJ1-6; absent DNA, TCRdb's TRBD1 call cannot be checked. This CDR3 is built from 15 residues. Per germline, CDR1 SGHRS and CDR2 YFSETQ. The CDR3 here is CASSPRGVGNSPLHF.

The chain joins TRBV12-3 or TRBV12-4 to TRBJ2-5; TCRdb gives TRBD1 as the D gene, but with no DNA this cannot be confirmed. There are 14 residues in the CDR3. The CDR3 is CASSLGHIQETQYF.

V usage is TRBV10-3 and J usage is TRBJ2-5; the TCRdb call, TRBD1, lacks DNA for checking. The CDR3 consists of 14 residues. The germline gives CDR1 ENHRY, CDR2 SYGVKD. The CDR3 here is CAISVDRGLETQYF.

The chain has TRBV4-1 and TRBJ2-4; TCRdb picks TRBD1, but there is no DNA to check that call. Looked up from germline, CDR1 is MGHRA and CDR2 is YSYEKL. The CDR3 extends over 19 amino acids. The CDR3 loop is CASSQATGRGIDLWNIQYF.

The V gene is TRBV25-1, the J gene TRBJ2-7; absent DNA, TCRdb's TRBD2 call cannot be checked. The CDR3 contains 14 residues. Germline CDR1 and CDR2: MGHDK and SYGVNS. The CDR3 sequence: CASSEFDSAGEQYF.

The chain carries TRBV3-1 and TRBJ1-2; TCRdb's D call of TRBD1 is untestable without DNA. There are 15 residues in the CDR3. CDR1 is LGHDT and CDR2 is YNNKEL in the germline V gene (reference sequence). This CDR3 reads CASSRSRTGEWGYTF. Using reference TRBV3-1 and TRBJ1-2 for the parts outside the CDR3, the full variable domain is DTAVSQTPKYLVTQMGNDKSIKCEQNLGHDTMYWYKQDSKKFLKIMFSYNNKELIINETVPNRFSPKSPDKAHLNLHINSLELGDSAVYFCASSRSRTGEWGYTFGSGTRLTVV.

V usage is TRBV6-5 and J usage is TRBJ2-7; the D call of TRBD2 rests on TCRdb alone, since no DNA is present to check it. CDR1 MNHEY and CDR2 SVGAGI come from the germline V gene. The CDR3 has 12 amino acids. CDR3 residues: CASSSPRLEQYF.

The V call is TRBV5-1, the J call TRBJ2-5; TCRdb's D call, TRBD1, is unchecked because there is no DNA. The CDR3 covers 17 residues. Germline values: CDR1 SGHRS, CDR2 YFSETQ. The CDR3 loop is CASSLGGRGRSRETQYF.

CDR3 region: CASSPPGQALTDTQYF. This chain joins TRBV5-5 and TRBJ2-3; TCRdb names TRBD1, which stays unverified in the absence of DNA. Per germline, CDR1 SGHKS and CDR2 YYEKEE (reference sequence). CDR3 length equals 16 residues.

This CDR3 reads CATHPLGENNEQFF. V is TRBV27 and J is TRBJ2-1; absent DNA, TCRdb's TRBD1 call cannot be checked. The CDR3 length is 14 residues. Looked up from germline, CDR1 is MNHEY and CDR2 is SMNVEV (reference sequence).

The chain joins TRBV10-3 to TRBJ1-2; TCRdb names TRBD1, which stays unverified in the absence of DNA. CDR1 is ENHRY and CDR2 is SYGVKD in the germline V gene. The CDR3 contains 15 residues. This CDR3 reads CAISGDIRANYGYTF.

The chain is built from TRBV7-8 and TRBJ1-1; the D gene TCRdb calls, TRBD1, cannot be checked with no DNA. Germline assignment: CDR1 SGHVS and CDR2 FQNEAQ. This CDR3 has 14 residues. The CDR3: CASSYTGYGTEAFF.

This chain connects TRBV7-9 to TRBJ2-3. The CDR3 contains 13 residues. Germline V gene data show CDR1 as SEHNR and CDR2 as FQNEAQ (reference sequence). This CDR3 reads CASSPGSPDTQYF.